This TCR beta chain was identified during a study of blood T cell repertoires in COVID-19. The table came from immunoSEQ multiplex PCR; TCRdb's copy has only in-frame clones and leaves some out. Of approximately 30,000 clones listed, around 90% are singletons. Germline CDR1 reads MNHEY; CDR2 reads SMNVEV (reference sequence). CDR3 length equals 15 residues. Germline trimming cut 2 bases from V and 6 bases from J; bases unmatched to any gene: 4. This clonotype originated in a human donor in a cohort sampled during active COVID-19. J is TRBJ2-2 and V is TRBV27; 9 nucleotides line up with TRBD2. The sequencing sample was made of peripheral blood. CDR3 amino acids: CASSLIVAGAGELFF. DNA of the CDR3: TGTGCCAGCAGTTTAATTGTAGCGGGGGCCGGGGAGCTGTTTTTT.